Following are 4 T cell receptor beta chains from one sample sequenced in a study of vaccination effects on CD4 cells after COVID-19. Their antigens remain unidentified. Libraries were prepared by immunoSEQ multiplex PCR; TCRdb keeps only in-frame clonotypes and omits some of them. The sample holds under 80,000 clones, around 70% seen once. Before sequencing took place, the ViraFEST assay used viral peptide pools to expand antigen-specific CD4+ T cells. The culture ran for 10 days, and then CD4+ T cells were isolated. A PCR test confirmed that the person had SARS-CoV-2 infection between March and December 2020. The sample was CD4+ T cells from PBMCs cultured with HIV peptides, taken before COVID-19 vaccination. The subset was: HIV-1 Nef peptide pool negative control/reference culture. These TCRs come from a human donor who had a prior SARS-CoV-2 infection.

CDR3 residues: CASSLGPRGSRGYTF. CDR3 nucleotides: TGTGCCAGCAGCTTGGGGCCCAGGGGGTCGCGGGGCTACACCTTC. The chain has TRBV5-8 and TRBJ1-2; TRBD1 agrees at 7 bases. Germline lookup yields CDR1 SGHTS and CDR2 YDEGEE. The J segment lost 8 bases and the V segment lost 0 bases, leaving 10 bases of the junction unmatched. CDR3 length: 15 residues.

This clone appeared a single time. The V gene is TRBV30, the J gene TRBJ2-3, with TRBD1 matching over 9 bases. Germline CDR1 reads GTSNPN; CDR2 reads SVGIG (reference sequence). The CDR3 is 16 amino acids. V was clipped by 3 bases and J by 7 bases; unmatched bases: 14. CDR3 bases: TGTGCCTGGAGGGGGGTCCGGGACAGGGTTTCAAATACGCAGTATTTT. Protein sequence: CAWRGVRDRVSNTQYF.

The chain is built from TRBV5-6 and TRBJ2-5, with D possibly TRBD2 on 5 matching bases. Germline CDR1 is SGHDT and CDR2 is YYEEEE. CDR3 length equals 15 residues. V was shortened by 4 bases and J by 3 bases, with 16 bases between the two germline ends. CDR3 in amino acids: CASSKMRVFEETQYF. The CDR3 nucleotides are TGTGCCAGCAGCAAGATGAGGGTATTCGAAGAGACCCAGTACTTC.

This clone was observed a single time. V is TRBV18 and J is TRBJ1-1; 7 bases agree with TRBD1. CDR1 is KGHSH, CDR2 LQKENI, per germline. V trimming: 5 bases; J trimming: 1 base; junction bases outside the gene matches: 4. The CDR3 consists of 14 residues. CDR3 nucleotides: TGTGCCAGCTCAGCTGGACAGGCGAACACTGAAGCTTTCTTT. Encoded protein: CASSAGQANTEAFF.